This T cell receptor beta chain was sequenced during a study of blood T cell repertoires in COVID-19. Study context: Samples of COVID-19 (acute and convalescent) were obtained from the United States, Italy and Spain. Sample material is recorded as cDNA or gDNA derived from T cells, B-cell-depleted T cells, or PBMCs.

This CDR3 has 19 amino acids. From germline, CDR1 is WSHSY and CDR2 SAAADI. V lost 3 bases and J 0 bases, leaving 21 bases between the germline ends. Study processing details: Amplifying reference gene primers gave estimates of nucleated cell counts. The data were produced by immunoSEQ multiplex PCR, yet TCRdb's version contains in-frame clones alone and is incomplete. That table gives V, J and clone size, and the DNA gave D and trimming. The data hold 110,000 or so clones, with approximately 84% observed a single time. Specimen: peripheral blood. The chain links TRBV10-2 to TRBJ1-5; D is perhaps TRBD1 (6 bases). The sequence was collected from a man between 35 and 55 years old with acute or convalescent COVID-19. The CDR3 region is CASSERTDSNSFSNQPQHF. CDR3 coding DNA: TGCGCCAGCAGTGAACGGACAGACTCAAATTCCTTTAGCAATCAGCCCCAGCATTTT.